Listed here are 32 T cell receptor beta chains from one sample, sequenced in a study of T cells in Graves' hyperthyroidism and ophthalmopathy. Authors of the study amplified TCR beta CDR3 regions from RNA transcripts. Carried out on the TCR CDR3, a first-round RT-PCR used the HTBI primer set. TCRdb called the multiplex PCR reads again in MiXCR, with one record for every CDR3 protein. The sample includes over 500,000 distinct CDR3 sequences, over 15% seen only once; the top ten take approximately 15%. The sequenced sample was blood. These receptors all stem from a woman under 30 with Graves' ophthalmopathy.

This clonotype was observed a single time. Germline is not matched at one junction end, which may reflect a read error. The chain employs TRBV25-1 and TRBJ2-7; D tentatively fits TRBD1 or TRBD2 (7 bases each). Germline CDR1 and CDR2: MGHDK and SYGVNS. There are 19 residues in the CDR3. The CDR3 bases are TGTGCCGGCAGGGGGGGGGGGGGGGGAAAGGAACAGTCGTCCTACGAGCAGTACTTC. Translated: CAGRGGGGGKEQSSYEQYF.

The CDR3 DNA reads as TGTGCCAGCAGTTTATTGCAGGGAGGGCTGTTTTTT. Translating gives CASSLLQGGLFF. The rearrangement links TRBV28 to TRBJ2-2; TRBD2 is a possible D gene (6 bases). Trimming left V 1 base short and J 13 bases short, with 10 bases between. This CDR3 has 12 residues. Germline CDR1 is MDHEN and CDR2 is SYDVKM.

This clonotype was found a few times. The chain is built from TRBV29-1 and TRBJ1-1; D is ambiguous. This CDR3 has 11 residues. The V gene's germline CDR1 is SQVTM and CDR2 ANQGSEA. Trimming left V 2 bases short and J 3 bases short, with 4 bases between. The CDR3 nucleotides read TGCAGCGTTGAATACTACACTGAAGCTTTCTTT. The encoded protein is CSVEYYTEAFF.

In this sample, this clonotype turned up a few times. V and J are TRBV5-1 and TRBJ2-1; 7 bases agree with TRBD1. V shed 1 base and J 5 bases; nucleotides not matched to a gene: 9. The germline gives CDR1 SGHRS, CDR2 YFSETQ. This CDR3 is 16 amino acids long. The CDR3 nucleotides read TGCGCCAGCAGCTTGTTGGATGAGACAGGGAACAATGAGCAGTTCTTC. Its protein is CASSLLDETGNNEQFF.

This clonotype was detected ten times or more. The rearrangement joins TRBV30 to TRBJ1-2; TRBD1 is a possible D gene (5 bases). The CDR3 is 11 amino acids. Germline CDR1 reads GTSNPN; CDR2 reads SVGIG (reference sequence). Trimming shortened V by 1 base and J by 8 bases, and 8 bases separated the two germline ends. The CDR3 bases are TGTGCCTGGAGTGAAGGGGTCGGCTACACCTTC. It yields the protein CAWSEGVGYTF.

There are many counts of this clonotype. The V and J genes are TRBV30 and TRBJ2-1; D gene ambiguous. The germline CDR1 and CDR2 sequences are GTSNPN and SVGIG (reference sequence). V gave up 8 bases and J gave up 14 bases, with 16 bases separating them. This CDR3 comprises 10 residues. The CDR3, as DNA: TGTGCCCTAACGAAGGGATTGAAGTTCTTC. This translates into CALTKGLKFF.

To note about this clonotype: This may stem from a read error, because a much larger clone lies one nucleotide away. The chain carries TRBV20-1 and TRBJ2-7; TRBD2 aligns across 14 bases. Germline V gives CDR1 DFQATT, CDR2 SNEGSKA (reference sequence). The CDR3 extends over 16 amino acids. The DNA for the CDR3 is TGCAGTGCTGGAGACCTTGGGACTAGCGGGGGTCTAGAGCAGTACTTC. It translates to CSAGDLGTSGGLEQYF.

The DNA of the CDR3 is TGTGCCAGTAGTATCCGATTCCGGACAGGGGGCTCCTATAATTCACCCCTCCACTTT. Amino acids: CASSIRFRTGGSYNSPLHF. The genes are TRBV19 and TRBJ1-6, with 10 nucleotides matching TRBD1. Germline-derived CDR1 and CDR2 are LNHDA and SQIVND (reference sequence). CDR3 length equals 19 residues. The ends lost 3 bases at V and 0 bases at J; junction bases unmatched: 8.

This clonotype was detected only a few times. This rearrangement joins TRBV19 to TRBJ2-6; D remains ambiguous. The CDR3 contains 16 residues. V was trimmed by 5 bases and J by 7 bases, leaving 18 bases between them. The germline V gene has CDR1 LNHDA and CDR2 SQIVND (reference sequence). CDR3 sequence (DNA): TGTGCCAGTAGTCCTGACGGACCTGGTGGTGCCAACGTCCTGACTTTC. As protein: CASSPDGPGGANVLTF.

This clonotype has a count of ten or more. The CDR3 is CASSPDPDTDTQYF. Written as DNA, the CDR3 is TGTGCCAGCAGCCCCGATCCAGATACAGATACGCAGTATTTT. The rearrangement uses TRBV7-9 and TRBJ2-3; unclear D gene. Deletions cut 5 bases from V and 3 bases from J, with 12 bases between. Germline V CDR1 and CDR2: SEHNR, FQNEAQ (reference sequence). CDR3 length equals 14 residues.

In this sample, this clonotype turned up many times. This sequence joins TRBV7-9 and TRBJ2-7; D might be TRBD2 (6 bases). The V end was cut by 4 bases, the J end by 6 bases, with 19 bases between. The CDR3 extends over 15 amino acids. The V gene's germline CDR1 is SEHNR and CDR2 FQNEAQ (reference sequence). The CDR3 loop reads CASSSQGPGGAEQYF. DNA for the CDR3: TGTGCCAGCAGCTCCCAGGGTCCCGGCGGGGCCGAGCAGTACTTC.

Note on this clonotype: A read error may be the cause here, since a much bigger clone is one base away. The chain joins TRBV6-9 to TRBJ1-5; 10 positions agree with TRBD1. V lost 3 bases and J lost 11; bases outside the gene matches: 4. Looked up from germline, CDR1 is MNHGY and CDR2 is SVAAGI. The CDR3 has 13 amino acids. The CDR3 protein is CASSYGQGGAQHF. The CDR3 DNA reads TGTGCCAGCAGTTACGGACAGGGGGGGGCCCAGCATTTT.

CDR3 sequence: CSAREARQDTGELFF. In DNA, the CDR3 is TGCAGTGCTAGAGAAGCCAGGCAGGACACCGGGGAGCTGTTTTTT. The chain carries TRBV20-1 and TRBJ2-2; D not certain. Between the trimmed V and J ends, which lost 0 bases and 3 bases, there was a span of 11 bases. CDR1 is DFQATT and CDR2 is SNEGSKA in the germline V gene (reference sequence). This CDR3 has 15 amino acids.

The V call is TRBV2, the J call TRBJ2-1; 9 positions agree with TRBD2. The J segment lost 10 bases and the V segment lost 7 bases, leaving 14 bases of the junction unmatched. The germline V gene encodes CDR1 SNHLY and CDR2 FYNNEI. The CDR3 has 15 residues. CDR3 region: CASKGELAGRGEQFF. In nucleotides, the CDR3 is TGTGCCAGCAAAGGGGAGCTAGCGGGGCGGGGGGAGCAGTTCTTC.

This clonotype has more than one count but fewer than ten. The chain has TRBV12-3 or TRBV12-4 and TRBJ2-7; the D gene is possibly TRBD1 (5 bases). This CDR3 contains 15 residues. V lost 4 bases and J lost 6, with 19 bases in between. The CDR3 spells CASSSNLRQRSEQYF. The CDR3 bases are TGTGCCAGCAGTTCAAACCTAAGACAGAGATCCGAGCAGTACTTC.

For the CDR3, the DNA is TGTGCCACCAGTGACGAGGGGAAGCCCCAGCATTTT. The encoded protein is CATSDEGKPQHF. The chain employs TRBV24-1 and TRBJ1-5; a weak D match, TRBD1 (5 bases). Per germline, CDR1 KGHDR and CDR2 SFDVKD. V was cut by 4 bases and J by 8 bases, with 8 bases left in between. The CDR3 is made up of 12 amino acids.

The chain has TRBV28 and TRBJ2-5, with no clear D. V dropped 3 bases and J dropped 14 bases, with 4 bases sitting between them. CDR1 is MDHEN and CDR2 is SYDVKM in the germline V gene. This CDR3 comprises 8 residues. The CDR3 here is CASSFRYF. The CDR3 region has the DNA TGTGCCAGCAGTTTTCGTTACTTC.

This clonotype has at least ten counts. The chain combines TRBV20-1 with TRBJ2-1; perhaps TRBD2 as D (5 bases). Germline loops: CDR1 DFQATT, CDR2 SNEGSKA (reference sequence). The CDR3 is made up of 14 amino acids. V was clipped by 5 bases and J by 3 bases, with 14 bases between them. The CDR3 protein is CSAAPRTYYNEQFF. As DNA, the CDR3 is TGCAGTGCTGCCCCACGGACTTACTACAATGAGCAGTTCTTC.

V usage is TRBV30 and J usage is TRBJ2-5; D is perhaps TRBD1 (6 bases). V was cut by 0 bases and J by 5 bases, with 13 bases left in between. The CDR3 sequence is 14 residues long. The germline V gene encodes CDR1 GTSNPN and CDR2 SVGIG (reference sequence). The CDR3 bases are TGTGCCTGGAGTGTCGAAGGGGGTAAGGAGACCCAGTACTTC. Translating gives CAWSVEGGKETQYF.

At least ten counts were recorded for this clonotype. The chain links TRBV12-3 or TRBV12-4 to TRBJ2-2; D call uncertain. The CDR3 totals 15 residues. V was clipped by 0 bases and J by 2 bases, with 7 bases between them. In nucleotides, the CDR3 is TGTGCCAGCAGTTTAGCTGCAGCAAACACCGGGGAGCTGTTTTTT. It is translated as CASSLAAANTGELFF.

The chain joins TRBV20-1 to TRBJ2-1, with 14 nucleotides matching TRBD2. Germline V gene sequence: CDR1 DFQATT, CDR2 SNEGSKA (reference sequence). The CDR3 length is 11 residues. In nucleotides, the CDR3 is TGCAGGGGACTAGCGGGGGATGAGCAGTTCTTC. This gives the protein CRGLAGDEQFF.

This clonotype was seen a handful of times. The rearrangement joins TRBV19 to TRBJ1-5; 9 bases are a match to TRBD1. Germline lookup yields CDR1 LNHDA and CDR2 SQIVND (reference sequence). The CDR3 is made up of 15 amino acids. Germline trimming cut 7 bases from V and 4 bases from J; bases unmatched to any gene: 8. The CDR3 coding sequence is TGTGCCAGTACCTTCATGGGGACAGGGAATCAGCCCCAGCATTTT. It codes for CASTFMGTGNQPQHF.

The rearrangement uses TRBV6-1 and TRBJ1-2, with D possibly matching TRBD1 (5 bases). The CDR3 totals 13 residues. V was shortened by 5 bases and J by 0 bases, with 7 bases between the two germline ends. In germline, CDR1 is MNHNS, CDR2 SASEGT. CDR3 sequence (DNA): TGTGCCAGCAGTCGGGGACCTAACTATGGCTACACCTTC. Amino acid sequence: CASSRGPNYGYTF.

This clonotype was seen repeatedly, ten times or more. The chain couples TRBV6-1 to TRBJ2-2; possibly TRBD1 for D (5 bases). CDR1 MNHNS and CDR2 SASEGT come from the germline V gene. CDR3 size: 13 residues. Trimming pared 6 bases from V and 5 bases from J, leaving 10 bases between. The CDR3 sequence is CASRSGKTGELFF. In nucleotides, the CDR3 is TGTGCCAGCAGATCAGGGAAAACCGGGGAGCTGTTTTTT.

The J gene is TRBJ1-1, the V gene TRBV12-5; no firm D call. This CDR3 comprises 14 residues. V lost 6 bases and J 4 bases, leaving 15 bases between the germline ends. From germline, CDR1 is LGHNT and CDR2 FRNRAP. The CDR3: CASGSSAGPTEAFF. Written as DNA, the CDR3 is TGTGCTAGTGGGAGCTCCGCAGGACCCACTGAAGCTTTCTTT.

This clonotype was detected only a few times. The chain is built from TRBV4-1 and TRBJ2-3; 9 bases line up with TRBD2. The germline V gene encodes CDR1 MGHRA and CDR2 YSYEKL. With 4 bases clipped from V and 4 bases from J, the junction kept 3 bases outside the gene matches. This CDR3 has 14 residues. CDR3 loop: CASSPWTSADTQYF. The DNA of the CDR3 is TGCGCCAGCAGCCCATGGACTAGCGCAGATACGCAGTATTTT.

This clonotype has a count of ten or more. CDR3 residues: CSVDKGGNEQFF. DNA of the CDR3: TGCAGCGTTGACAAAGGGGGCAATGAGCAGTTCTTC. The chain employs TRBV29-1 and TRBJ2-1, with D possibly being TRBD1 (6 bases). Germline V CDR1 and CDR2: SQVTM, ANQGSEA. Trimming took off 3 bases at V and 6 bases at J, with 9 bases between the two ends. This CDR3 has 12 residues.

The chain is built from TRBV4-3 and TRBJ2-7, with D unresolved. V dropped 0 bases and J dropped 2 bases, with 11 bases sitting between them. Germline V gives CDR1 LGHNA, CDR2 YSLEER. This CDR3 contains 15 residues. The CDR3 nucleotides are TGCGCCAGCAGCCAAGATAATCGGGCCGCCTACGAGCAGTACTTC. Translation gives CASSQDNRAAYEQYF.

This sequence joins TRBV4-2 and TRBJ2-5; TRBD2 matches 11 bases. The CDR3 is 18 amino acids. Germline lookup yields CDR1 LGHNA and CDR2 YNFKEQ. The trim removed 1 base at V and 2 bases at J, leaving 9 bases unmatched. Here the CDR3 DNA reads TGTGCCAGCAGCCAAGGATCGGCTAGCGGGGGGATTCAAGAGACCCAGTACTTC. Translating gives CASSQGSASGGIQETQYF.

This clonotype was recorded only once. The genes are TRBV5-4 and TRBJ1-2, with TRBD1 matching over 7 bases. This CDR3 comprises 17 residues. V was pared by 4 bases and J by 2 bases, with 14 bases of the junction left unmatched. Germline-derived CDR1 and CDR2 are SGHNT and YYREEE (reference sequence). The CDR3 protein is CASSPTAGTAINYGYTF. The CDR3 DNA reads as TGTGCCAGCAGCCCGACTGCCGGGACAGCTATCAACTATGGCTACACCTTC.

This clonotype was seen a few times. This sequence joins TRBV6-2 or TRBV6-3 and TRBJ2-7; 9 bases agree with TRBD1. The J segment lost 2 bases and the V segment lost 9 bases, leaving 5 bases of the junction unmatched. Germline V gene sequence: CDR1 MNHEY, CDR2 SVGEGT. The CDR3 has 13 residues. The CDR3 is CASATGGTYEQYF. In DNA, the CDR3 is TGTGCCAGTGCGACAGGGGGGACCTACGAGCAGTACTTC.

Of note for this clonotype: An end of the junction differs from the germline gene, which may be a read error. This chain links TRBV20-1 with TRBJ1-5, with a possible D match to TRBD1 (5 bases). The CDR3 has 12 amino acids. Germline loops: CDR1 DFQATT, CDR2 SNEGSKA (reference sequence). CDR3 loop: CSTRTGDRPQHF. The CDR3 DNA sequence: TGCAGTACTAGGACCGGGGACCGGCCCCAGCATTTT.